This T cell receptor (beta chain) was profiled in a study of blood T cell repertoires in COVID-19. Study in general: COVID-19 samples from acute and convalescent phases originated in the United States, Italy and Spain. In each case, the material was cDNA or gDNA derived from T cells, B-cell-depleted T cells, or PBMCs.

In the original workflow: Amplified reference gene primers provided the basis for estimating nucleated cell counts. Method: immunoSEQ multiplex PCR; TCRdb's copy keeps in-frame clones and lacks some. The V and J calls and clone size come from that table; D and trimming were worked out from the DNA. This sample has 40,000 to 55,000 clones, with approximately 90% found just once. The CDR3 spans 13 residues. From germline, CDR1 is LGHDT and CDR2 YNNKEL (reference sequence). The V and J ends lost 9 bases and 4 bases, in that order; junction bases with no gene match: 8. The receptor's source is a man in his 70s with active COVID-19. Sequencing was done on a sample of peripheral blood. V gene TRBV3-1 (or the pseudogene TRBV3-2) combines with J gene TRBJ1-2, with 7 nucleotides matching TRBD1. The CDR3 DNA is TGTGCCAGATACAGGGGTTCGCGCTATGGCTACACCTTC. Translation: CARYRGSRYGYTF.